Described below is a single T cell receptor beta chain sequence and its context. The entry originates in a study of blood T cell repertoires in COVID-19. Study-wide background: COVID-19 samples collected from the United States, Italy and Spain covered acute and convalescent phases.

The germline gives CDR1 SGHRS, CDR2 YFSETQ. Trimming removed 4 bases from V and 2 bases from J; junction bases left unmatched: 2. The CDR3 runs 13 residues. Original processing notes: Researchers report that nucleated cell counts were estimated from reference gene primer amplification. TCRdb keeps only in-frame clones here, not all; method: immunoSEQ multiplex PCR. Clone size and V and J calls were adopted from that table, with D and trimming inferred from the DNA. The table records about 200,000 clones, 89% of them present only once. Sequenced material: PBMCs or T cells enriched from blood (not recorded which). This receptor was identified in a woman in her thirties with acute COVID-19. This chain links TRBV5-1 with TRBJ2-5; 7 bases line up with TRBD1. This CDR3 is CASSVGQQETQYF. The CDR3 nucleotides read TGCGCCAGCAGCGTGGGACAGCAAGAGACCCAGTACTTC.